This T cell receptor beta chain was documented in a study of blood T cell repertoires in COVID-19. Overall study: Sources were T cells, B-cell-depleted T cells, or PBMCs; the material itself was cDNA or gDNA.

In the source study's methods: Reference gene primers were amplified, and this amplification served to estimate nucleated cell counts. Some clones are missing from TCRdb's copy, which holds only in-frame ones; the method was immunoSEQ multiplex PCR. Clone size and V and J calls were adopted from that table, with D and trimming inferred from the DNA. The sample holds about 130,000 clones, 70% to 85% seen once. This CDR3 is 14 amino acids long. In germline, CDR1 is LNHDA, CDR2 SQIVND (reference sequence). Trimming took off 3 bases at V and 5 bases at J, with 13 bases between the two ends. The receptor was derived from a woman aged 60-75 years with acute or convalescent COVID-19. The V and J genes are TRBV19 and TRBJ1-2; a possible D gene is TRBD1 (6 bases). The specimen was peripheral blood. CDR3 region: CASSMDAQGYGYTF. In nucleotides, the CDR3 is TGTGCCAGTAGTATGGATGCACAGGGTTATGGCTACACCTTC.